Listed here are 21 T cell receptor beta chains from one sample, sequenced in a study of T cell changes during pregnancy in multiple sclerosis. Clones were sequenced by immunoSEQ multiplex PCR, and TCRdb holds only the in-frame ones, with some missing. The data hold 40,000 to 45,000 clones, with around 94% observed a single time. Sequenced material: peripheral blood, taken in the third trimester of pregnancy. The origin of the receptors is a female donor with multiple sclerosis, enrolled in a pregnancy study.

This clone was counted a few times. The chain is built from TRBV5-1 and TRBJ2-1; 7 bases line up with TRBD1. CDR1 and CDR2 (germline): SGHRS, YFSETQ. The CDR3 consists of 15 residues. V shed 0 bases and J 4 bases; nucleotides not matched to a gene: 4. The CDR3 sequence is CASSLEGGRYNEQFF. CDR3 DNA: TGCGCCAGCAGCTTGGAAGGGGGCAGATACAATGAGCAGTTCTTC.

This clone was recorded only once. CDR3 residues: CASSQDPYRHYGYTF. The CDR3 DNA sequence: TGTGCCAGCAGCCAAGATCCGTACAGACACTATGGCTACACCTTC. The chain combines TRBV14 with TRBJ1-2; D is unclear. Per germline, CDR1 SGHDN and CDR2 FVKESK. The V gene lost 0 bases and the J gene lost 3 bases, with 11 bases spanning the gap. The CDR3 consists of 15 residues.

This chain joins TRBV4-1 and TRBJ2-7; 12 nucleotides agree with TRBD1. The CDR3 spans 19 residues. With V trimmed by 4 bases and J by 9 bases, 22 bases remained unmatched. Per germline, CDR1 MGHRA and CDR2 YSYEKL. The CDR3 sequence: CASSPVRGQGAGYSRAQYF. The CDR3 DNA sequence: TGCGCCAGCAGCCCCGTCCGGGGACAGGGGGCGGGCTATTCGCGCGCGCAGTACTTC.

The chain employs TRBV29-1 and TRBJ1-2; maybe TRBD1 (5 bases). The germline V and J ends were trimmed by 3 bases and 6 bases, with 14 bases remaining between them. The CDR3 is made up of 13 amino acids. Germline assignment: CDR1 SQVTM and CDR2 ANQGSEA. CDR3 sequence reads: CSVDRVVGHGYTF. The CDR3 region has the DNA TGCAGCGTTGACAGGGTAGTGGGCCATGGCTACACCTTC.

The rearrangement uses TRBV27 and TRBJ2-1; 12 nucleotides line up with TRBD2. Losses at the gene ends were 4 bases for V and 1 base for J; bases not matched to a gene: 8. Germline loops: CDR1 MNHEY, CDR2 SMNVEV (reference sequence). The CDR3 totals 18 residues. The CDR3 is CASSSLLAGGQSYNEQFF. Written as DNA, the CDR3 is TGTGCCAGCAGTTCCTTGCTAGCGGGGGGGCAATCCTACAATGAGCAGTTCTTC.

The sample holds one count of this clone. The chain recombines TRBV15 with TRBJ2-1, with no clear D. With 0 bases removed from V and 7 bases from J, the gap between germline ends came to 4 bases. In germline, CDR1 is LNHNV, CDR2 YYDKDF (reference sequence). This CDR3 spans 12 amino acids. The CDR3 loop reads CATSRDRNEQFF. The CDR3 bases are TGTGCCACCAGCAGAGATCGGAATGAGCAGTTCTTC.

The CDR3 nucleotides are TGTGCCAGCAGCACCGGGACTAGCGGGGGGGCCGCGAGCCAAGAGACCCAGTACTTC. It specifies CASSTGTSGGAASQETQYF. The J gene is TRBJ2-5, the V gene TRBV9; 16 bases are shared with TRBD2. The CDR3 loop spans 19 amino acids. The J segment lost 1 base and the V segment lost 4 bases, leaving 10 bases of the junction unmatched. The germline CDR1 and CDR2 sequences are SGDLS and YYNGEE.

This sequence joins TRBV9 and TRBJ2-5, with a weak D call TRBD1 (6 bases). V was cut by 0 bases and J by 1 base, with 10 bases left in between. Germline lookup yields CDR1 SGDLS and CDR2 YYNGEE. The CDR3 contains 15 residues. The CDR3 DNA reads as TGTGCCAGCAGCGTAGATATAGGGGGCCAAGAGACCCAGTACTTC. It is translated as CASSVDIGGQETQYF.

The V and J genes are TRBV21-1 and TRBJ2-2; the table calls TRBD1, which could not be checked here. TRBV21-1 is tagged as a pseudogene. This CDR3 is built from 19 residues. CDR3 sequence: CASSKFTMGQGVTAGELFF. The CDR3 coding sequence is TGTGCCAGCAGCAAATTCACAATGGGACAGGGAGTAACTGCCGGGGAGCTGTTTTTT.

The V gene is TRBV7-2, the J gene TRBJ2-5, with TRBD1 identical over 12 bases. V shed 1 base and J 5 bases; nucleotides not matched to a gene: 8. This CDR3 has 17 residues. The germline CDR1 and CDR2 sequences are SGHTA and FQGNSA. DNA for the CDR3: TGTGCCAGCAGCTTAGGTCCCGGGACAGGGGGCGGTGAGACCCAGTACTTC. Its translation is CASSLGPGTGGGETQYF. The complete variable domain, with remaining parts taken from reference TRBV7-2 and TRBJ2-5, reads GAGVSQSPSNKVTEKGKDVELRCDPISGHTALYWYRQSLGQGLEFLIYFQGNSAPDKSGLPSDRFSAERTGGSVSTLTIQRTQQEDSAVYLCASSLGPGTGGGETQYFGPGTRLLVL.

The chain joins TRBV2 to TRBJ1-4; 10 bases fit TRBD1. V lost 6 bases to trimming and J lost 7 bases; unmatched junction nucleotides: 11. The CDR3 is 16 residues long. Per the germline V gene, CDR1 is SNHLY and CDR2 is FYNNEI. The CDR3 DNA follows: TGTGCCAGCAGCCAATTAACCGGGACAGGGGCTGAAAAACTGTTTTTT. Its translation is CASSQLTGTGAEKLFF. The whole variable domain, filled in from reference TRBV2 and TRBJ1-4, reads EPEVTQTPSHQVTQMGQEVILRCVPISNHLYFYWYRQILGQKVEFLVSFYNNEISEKSEIFDDQFSVERPDGSNFTLKIRSTKLEDSAMYFCASSQLTGTGAEKLFFGSGTQLSVL.

The chain uses TRBV11-3 and TRBJ2-5, with TRBD2 matching 7 bases. J lost 4 bases, V lost 5 bases, and 16 bases had no gene match. The CDR3 runs 17 residues. CDR1 is SGHNT, CDR2 YENEEA, per germline. The CDR3 nucleotides read TGTGCCAGCAGCACCCGAAGGACTAGTGGTATTTTAGAGACCCAGTACTTC. Translating gives CASSTRRTSGILETQYF.

The genes are TRBV5-1 and TRBJ1-2, with 7 bases fitting TRBD1. Trimming took 3 bases from V and 3 from J; bases not matched to a gene: 8. Germline V lookup: CDR1 SGHRS, CDR2 YFSETQ. This CDR3 is 15 amino acids long. The CDR3 nucleotides read TGCGCCAGCAGCTGGGGCGACAGGGCGGACTATGGCTACACCTTC. It translates to CASSWGDRADYGYTF.

The V gene is TRBV9, the J gene TRBJ1-2, with 7 bases lining up with TRBD1. The CDR3 runs to 15 residues. Per germline, CDR1 SGDLS and CDR2 YYNGEE. Trimming at V came to 3 bases and at J to 6 bases, leaving 11 bases not matched to a gene. CDR3 bases: TGTGCCAGCAGCGCCTTAAATACAGGGGCGGATGGCTACACCTTC. As protein: CASSALNTGADGYTF.

This clone was observed once. V usage is TRBV29-1 and J usage is TRBJ1-1, with 7 bases that match TRBD1. CDR1 and CDR2 (germline): SQVTM, ANQGSEA. Unmatched junction bases numbered 7, after V lost 4 bases and J lost 5 bases. The CDR3 loop spans 13 amino acids. The CDR3 here is CSVARGGQTEAFF. DNA for the CDR3: TGCAGCGTTGCTCGAGGGGGCCAGACTGAAGCTTTCTTT.

The chain links TRBV29-1 to TRBJ2-3; 9 positions agree with TRBD1. V lost 5 bases, J lost 4 bases, and 4 bases stayed unmatched. The CDR3 runs 13 residues. Germline V gene lookup returns CDR1 SQVTM and CDR2 ANQGSEA. The CDR3 DNA reads TGCAGCGTTCGGACAGGGGTGGCAGATACGCAGTATTTT. Translation: CSVRTGVADTQYF.

This clone was observed once. The chain joins TRBV10-3 to TRBJ1-5; 7 bases match TRBD1. The germline gives CDR1 ENHRY, CDR2 SYGVKD. CDR3 size: 16 residues. V shed 2 bases, J shed 1 base, and the junction held 5 bases outside the gene matches. The CDR3 region is CAISEAKGASNQPQHF. The CDR3 DNA is TGTGCCATCAGTGAGGCGAAGGGGGCAAGCAATCAGCCCCAGCATTTT.

V is TRBV4-1 and J is TRBJ1-2, with 7 nucleotides matching TRBD1. Germline V gene lookup returns CDR1 MGHRA and CDR2 YSYEKL. The length of the CDR3 is 14 residues. The ends lost 4 bases at V and 0 bases at J; junction bases unmatched: 2. CDR3 residues: CASSLGTANYGYTF. CDR3 nucleotide sequence: TGCGCCAGCAGCCTTGGGACAGCTAACTATGGCTACACCTTC.

The V and J genes are TRBV28 and TRBJ1-6; D not resolved. The CDR3 is 13 residues long. V shed 3 bases and J shed 7 bases, with 7 bases lying between them. CDR1 is MDHEN and CDR2 is SYDVKM in the germline V gene. The CDR3 DNA follows: TGTGCCAGCAGTTTGGCGAGGAATTCACCCCTCCACTTT. Translation: CASSLARNSPLHF. The full variable domain, its missing parts supplied by reference TRBV28 and TRBJ1-6, is DVKVTQSSRYLVKRTGEKVFLECVQDMDHENMFWYRQDPGLGLRLIYFSYDVKMKEKGDIPEGYSVSREKKERFSLILESASTNQTSMYLCASSLARNSPLHFGNGTRLTVT.

V gene TRBV11-3 combines with J gene TRBJ1-4, with a possible D match to TRBD1 (6 bases). There are 16 residues in the CDR3. In germline, CDR1 is SGHNT, CDR2 YENEEA. Deletions cut 5 bases from V and 4 bases from J, with 17 bases between. The CDR3 coding sequence is TGTGCCAGCAGCCATGATGGACAGAATTATAATGAAAAACTGTTTTTT. It yields the protein CASSHDGQNYNEKLFF.

The V gene is TRBV9, the J gene TRBJ1-2, with D unresolved. CDR3 length equals 13 residues. Per the germline V gene, CDR1 is SGDLS and CDR2 is YYNGEE. The V end was cut by 0 bases, the J end by 0 bases, with 3 bases between. The CDR3 DNA is TGTGCCAGCAGCGTAGAGCCTAACTATGGCTACACCTTC. It specifies CASSVEPNYGYTF.